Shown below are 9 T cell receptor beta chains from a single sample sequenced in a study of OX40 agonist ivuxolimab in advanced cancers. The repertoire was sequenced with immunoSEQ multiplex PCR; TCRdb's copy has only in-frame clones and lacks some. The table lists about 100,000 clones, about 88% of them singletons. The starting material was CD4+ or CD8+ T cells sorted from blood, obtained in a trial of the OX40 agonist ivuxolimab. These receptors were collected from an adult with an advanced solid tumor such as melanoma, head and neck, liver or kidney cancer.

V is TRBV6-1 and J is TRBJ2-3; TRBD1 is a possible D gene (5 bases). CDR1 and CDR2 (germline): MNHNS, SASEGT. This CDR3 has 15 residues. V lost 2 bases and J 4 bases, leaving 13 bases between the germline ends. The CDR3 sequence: CASSEQGRLADTQYF. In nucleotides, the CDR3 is TGTGCCAGCAGTGAACAGGGCAGGCTGGCAGATACGCAGTATTTT.

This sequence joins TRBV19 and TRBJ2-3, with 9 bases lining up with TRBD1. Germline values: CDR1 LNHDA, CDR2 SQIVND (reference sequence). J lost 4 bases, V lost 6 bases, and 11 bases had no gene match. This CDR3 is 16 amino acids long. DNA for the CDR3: TGTGCCAGTAGGAAGGGGGACAGGGATTCGGCAGATACGCAGTATTTT. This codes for CASRKGDRDSADTQYF.

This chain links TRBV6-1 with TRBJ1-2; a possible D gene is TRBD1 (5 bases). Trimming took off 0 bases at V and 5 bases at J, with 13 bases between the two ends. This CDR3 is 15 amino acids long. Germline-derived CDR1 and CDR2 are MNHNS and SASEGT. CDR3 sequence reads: CASSEAGGGGYGYTF. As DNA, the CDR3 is TGTGCCAGCAGTGAAGCGGGGGGAGGAGGGTATGGCTACACCTTC.

The CDR3 spells CASSPGTGYGYTF. In nucleotides, the CDR3 is TGTGCCAGCAGCCCTGGGACAGGGTATGGCTACACCTTC. The J gene is TRBJ1-2, the V gene TRBV7-9; 9 bases agree with TRBD1. Looked up from germline, CDR1 is SEHNR and CDR2 is FQNEAQ (reference sequence). The ends lost 5 bases at V and 5 bases at J; junction bases unmatched: 3. The CDR3 loop spans 13 amino acids.

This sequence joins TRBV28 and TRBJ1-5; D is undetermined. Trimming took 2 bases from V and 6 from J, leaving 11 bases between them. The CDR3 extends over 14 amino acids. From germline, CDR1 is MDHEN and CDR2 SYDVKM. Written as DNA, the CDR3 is TGTGCCAGCAGTTTACGTCAGGTCGGTCAGCCCCAGCATTTT. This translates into CASSLRQVGQPQHF.

The CDR3 DNA reads as TGTGCCACTATGGTAGGGATCAATCAGCCCCAGCATTTT. The encoded protein is CATMVGINQPQHF. This rearrangement joins TRBV6-1 to TRBJ1-5; no firm D call. From germline, CDR1 is MNHNS and CDR2 SASEGT. V was clipped by 10 bases and J by 3 bases, with 13 bases between them. CDR3 length equals 13 residues.

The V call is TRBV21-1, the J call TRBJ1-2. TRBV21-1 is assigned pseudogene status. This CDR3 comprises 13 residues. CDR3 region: CASSNLNTGGYTF. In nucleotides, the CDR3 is TGTGCCAGCAGCAACCTTAACACCGGTGGCTACACCTTC.

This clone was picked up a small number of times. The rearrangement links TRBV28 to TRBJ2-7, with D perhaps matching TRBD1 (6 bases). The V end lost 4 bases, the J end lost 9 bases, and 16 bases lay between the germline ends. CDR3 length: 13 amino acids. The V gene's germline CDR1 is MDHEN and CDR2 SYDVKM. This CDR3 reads CASSSGTRGRQYF. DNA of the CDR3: TGTGCCAGCAGTTCCGGGACAAGGGGTCGGCAGTACTTC.

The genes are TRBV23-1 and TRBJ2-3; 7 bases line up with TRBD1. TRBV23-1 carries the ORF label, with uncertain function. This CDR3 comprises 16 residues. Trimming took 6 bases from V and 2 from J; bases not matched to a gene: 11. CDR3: CASRFRQGPSTDTQYF. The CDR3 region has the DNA TGCGCCAGCAGATTCAGACAGGGTCCCTCCACAGATACGCAGTATTTT.